Following are 17 T cell receptor beta chains from one sample sequenced in a study of beta chain features in type 1 diabetes. Investigators reverse transcribed all isolated RNA, so they sequenced expressed TCRB transcripts. The method was immunoSEQ multiplex PCR; TCRdb's version includes in-frame clones alone and lacks a portion of them. The sample lists about 320,000 clones; 14% were seen once. Source material: central memory CD4+ T cells from blood. The receptors stem from a man aged 25-45 years in good health.

The DNA for the CDR3 is TGTGCCAGCAGTTACGAGGGGATTGGGGATACGCAGTATTTT. Translation: CASSYEGIGDTQYF. V gene TRBV6-6 combines with J gene TRBJ2-3; either TRBD1 or TRBD2 may supply D (5 bases each). CDR1 is MNHNY and CDR2 is SVGAGI in the germline V gene (reference sequence). The CDR3 is 14 residues long. Trimming shortened V by 2 bases and J by 6 bases, and 12 bases separated the two germline ends.

This rearrangement joins TRBV6-1 to TRBJ2-7; D is undetermined. The CDR3 totals 13 residues. Germline lookup yields CDR1 MNHNS and CDR2 SASEGT. The V and J ends lost 3 bases and 4 bases respectively, with 10 bases between them. The CDR3 protein is CASSDRKGYEQYF. The CDR3 DNA follows: TGTGCCAGCAGTGACAGGAAGGGTTACGAGCAGTACTTC.

The rearrangement links TRBV18 to TRBJ1-3; D is undetermined. This CDR3 has 14 amino acids. Trimming removed 0 bases at V and 4 bases at J, with 7 bases between. Germline V gives CDR1 KGHSH, CDR2 LQKENI. The CDR3 protein is CASSPPSAGNTIYF. CDR3 nucleotide sequence: TGTGCCAGCTCACCACCGTCGGCCGGAAACACCATATATTTT. Looking up the rest from reference TRBV18 and TRBJ1-3 gives the full variable domain: NAGVMQNPRHLVRRRGQEARLRCSPMKGHSHVYWYRQLPEEGLKFMVYLQKENIIDESGMPKERFSAEFPKEGPSILRIQQVVRGDSAAYFCASSPPSAGNTIYFGEGSWLTVV.

Only a few counts were recorded for this clone. The rearrangement uses TRBV6-5 and TRBJ1-5, with 7 bases that match TRBD1. The CDR3 is 13 residues long. The germline gives CDR1 MNHEY, CDR2 SVGAGI. The J segment lost 6 bases and the V segment lost 6 bases, leaving 5 bases of the junction unmatched. In nucleotides, the CDR3 is TGTGCCAGCAGCTTAGGGGGCGGTCAGCCCCAGCATTTT. Translation: CASSLGGGQPQHF.

This rearrangement joins TRBV6-5 to TRBJ2-1; D gene uncertain. The CDR3 extends over 16 amino acids. CDR1 is MNHEY, CDR2 SVGAGI, per germline. Trimming pared 0 bases from V and 6 bases from J, leaving 15 bases between. CDR3 in amino acids: CASSYSRHLESNEQFF. The CDR3 DNA is TGTGCCAGCAGTTACTCCCGCCACCTAGAGAGCAATGAGCAGTTCTTC.

This clone was observed a few times. V and J are TRBV2 and TRBJ2-2, with 8 bases fitting TRBD2. Germline V gene lookup returns CDR1 SNHLY and CDR2 FYNNEI. V shed 7 bases and J 3 bases; nucleotides not matched to a gene: 4. The CDR3 loop spans 14 amino acids. The CDR3 DNA follows: TGTGCCAGCAAGCGGGAGAGAGACACCGGGGAGCTGTTTTTT. Its translation: CASKRERDTGELFF.

V usage is TRBV4-3 and J usage is TRBJ1-5, with D possibly TRBD1 on 5 matching bases. Looked up from germline, CDR1 is LGHNA and CDR2 is YSLEER. The CDR3 has 15 amino acids. Trimming left V 0 bases short and J 11 bases short, with 17 bases between. The CDR3 sequence: CASSQDTRETASQHF. Written as DNA, the CDR3 is TGCGCCAGCAGCCAAGATACAAGGGAGACAGCCTCCCAGCATTTT.

In its sample, this clone was seen a few times. The V gene is TRBV7-2, the J gene TRBJ1-5, with D tentatively TRBD1 (5 bases). V lost 8 bases to trimming and J lost 2 bases, with 13 bases between them. This CDR3 has 14 residues. Germline CDR1 reads SGHTA; CDR2 reads FQGNSA. The CDR3: CASQSGIGNQPQHF. The DNA for the CDR3 is TGTGCCAGCCAATCAGGGATCGGCAATCAGCCCCAGCATTTT. Using reference TRBV7-2 and TRBJ1-5 for the parts outside the CDR3, the full variable domain is GAGVSQSPSNKVTEKGKDVELRCDPISGHTALYWYRQSLGQGLEFLIYFQGNSAPDKSGLPSDRFSAERTGGSVSTLTIQRTQQEDSAVYLCASQSGIGNQPQHFGDGTRLSIL.

The chain is built from TRBV11-2 and TRBJ2-2; TRBD2 agrees at 7 bases. J was trimmed by 1 base and V by 7 bases; bases with no gene match: 6. Germline V lookup: CDR1 SGHAT, CDR2 FQNNGV. The CDR3 spans 15 residues. CDR3 residues: CASIKAGKNTGELFF. The CDR3 DNA sequence: TGTGCCAGCATCAAAGCGGGGAAGAACACCGGGGAGCTGTTTTTT.

This clone was recorded at least ten times. V and J are TRBV11-3 and TRBJ2-1; D unresolved. The CDR3 totals 12 residues. V dropped 2 bases and J dropped 5 bases, with 4 bases sitting between them. Germline V gene data show CDR1 as SGHNT and CDR2 as YENEEA. CDR3 loop: CASSLTNNEQFF. The CDR3, as DNA: TGTGCCAGCAGCTTAACCAACAATGAGCAGTTCTTC.

This clone was observed many times. Written as DNA, the CDR3 is TGCGCCAGCAGTCACGAAGCGGGGTGGGCCTACGAGCAGTACTTC. It codes for CASSHEAGWAYEQYF. The chain links TRBV23-1 to TRBJ2-7; TRBD2 matches at 7 bases. TRBV23-1 is an open reading frame, and its role is uncertain. This CDR3 region has 15 residues. V dropped 3 bases and J dropped 2; count of bases not matched to a gene: 7.

This sequence joins TRBV2 and TRBJ1-1, with D uncertain. Germline lookup yields CDR1 SNHLY and CDR2 FYNNEI. The CDR3 loop spans 12 amino acids. V lost 6 bases, J lost 1 base, and 6 bases lay in between. The CDR3 bases are TGTGCCAGCAGCCTTAGGAACACTGAAGCTTTCTTT. It encodes CASSLRNTEAFF.

This clone occurred a few times. The chain's CDR3 is CASSLGLARGELFF. The CDR3 bases are TGTGCCAGCAGCTTGGGACTAGCGCGCGGGGAGCTGTTTTTT. The genes are TRBV11-2 and TRBJ2-2; 10 bases are shared with TRBD2. Germline assignment: CDR1 SGHAT and CDR2 FQNNGV. The V gene end was trimmed by 3 bases and the J gene end by 7 bases; junction bases not matched to a gene: 2. There are 14 residues in the CDR3.

This sequence joins TRBV6-5 and TRBJ2-5; TRBD1 matches at 10 bases. The CDR3 is 14 residues long. V dropped 5 bases and J dropped 5; count of bases not matched to a gene: 5. The germline V gene has CDR1 MNHEY and CDR2 SVGAGI. CDR3 bases: TGTGCCAGCAGTGGTGGGACAGGGGCGGAGACCCAGTACTTC. Residues: CASSGGTGAETQYF.

This clone has only one observation. The chain has TRBV5-1 and TRBJ2-5; D is unclear. V was pared by 0 bases and J by 2 bases, with 5 bases between. CDR1 and CDR2 from the germline V gene are SGHRS and YFSETQ. The CDR3 has 13 residues. DNA for the CDR3: TGCGCCAGCAGCTTGGTCCCTCAAGAGACCCAGTACTTC. Amino acids: CASSLVPQETQYF.

This sequence joins TRBV2 and TRBJ2-5; 10 nucleotides line up with TRBD1. There are 16 residues in the CDR3. The V and J ends lost 4 bases and 5 bases, in that order; junction bases with no gene match: 10. Germline loops: CDR1 SNHLY, CDR2 FYNNEI. The CDR3: CASSASRQGAGETQYF. The CDR3 nucleotides are TGTGCCAGCAGTGCATCAAGACAGGGGGCTGGGGAGACCCAGTACTTC. The entire variable domain, with the rest obtained from reference TRBV2 and TRBJ2-5, is as follows: EPEVTQTPSHQVTQMGQEVILRCVPISNHLYFYWYRQILGQKVEFLVSFYNNEISEKSEIFDDQFSVERPDGSNFTLKIRSTKLEDSAMYFCASSASRQGAGETQYFGPGTRLLVL.

The chain recombines TRBV9 with TRBJ2-5, with a weak D call TRBD1 (5 bases). The CDR3 contains 15 residues. Per germline, CDR1 SGDLS and CDR2 YYNGEE. V gave up 0 bases and J gave up 5 bases, with 14 bases separating them. The chain's CDR3 is CASSVEGVGLETQYF. DNA for the CDR3: TGTGCCAGCAGCGTAGAAGGGGTTGGTCTGGAGACCCAGTACTTC.